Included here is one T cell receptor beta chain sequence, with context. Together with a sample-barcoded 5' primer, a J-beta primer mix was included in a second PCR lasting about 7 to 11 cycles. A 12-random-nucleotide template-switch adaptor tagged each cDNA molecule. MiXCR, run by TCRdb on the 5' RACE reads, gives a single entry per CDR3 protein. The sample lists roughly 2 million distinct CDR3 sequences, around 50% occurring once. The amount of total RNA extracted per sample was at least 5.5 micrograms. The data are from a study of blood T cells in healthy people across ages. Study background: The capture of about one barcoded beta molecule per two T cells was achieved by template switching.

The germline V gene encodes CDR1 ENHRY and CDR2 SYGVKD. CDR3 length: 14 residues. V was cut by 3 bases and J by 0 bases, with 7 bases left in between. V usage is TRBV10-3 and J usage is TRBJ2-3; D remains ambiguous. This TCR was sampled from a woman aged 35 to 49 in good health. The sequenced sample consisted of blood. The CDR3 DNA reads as TGTGCCATCAGTGATCTATTTAGCACAGATACGCAGTATTTT. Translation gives CAISDLFSTDTQYF.